The rows below give T cell receptor beta chains drawn from one sample of a study of T cells expressing NK-cell markers. TCRdb reprocessed the 5' RACE reads, keeping one entry per CDR3 protein, no DNA. This sample contains fewer than 300,000 distinct CDR3 sequences. The sequenced sample was blood T cells: a sorted CD56 or NKG2C T cell subset, CD4+ or CD8+ T cells, or bulk PBMC T cells (not recorded which). The receptor set was obtained from a woman aged 18 to 75 in good health. Each CDR3 is given with its conserved first and last residue. Each record gives: J gene, V gene, CDR3 protein.

>TRBJ2-2|TRBV11-2
CASSLGVRAGELFF
>TRBJ2-1|TRBV28
CASSSPSGSYEQFF
>TRBJ2-3|TRBV7-2
CASSPVRGMDTQYF
>TRBJ2-3|TRBV7-2
CASSPYSRDRKTDTQYF
>TRBJ2-7|TRBV12-3/TRBV12-4
CASNPNTIGEQYF
>TRBJ1-2|TRBV7-8
CASSLGRHYGYTF
>TRBJ2-2|TRBV27
CASSPRYGTGGSMSVGELFF
>TRBJ2-2|TRBV20-1
CSAKASATGELFF
>TRBJ2-1|TRBV6-2/TRBV6-3
CASSYQRDNEQFF
>TRBJ2-5|TRBV7-9
CASSRTEETQYF
>TRBJ2-1|TRBV4-2
CASSQGGLGGNEQFF
>TRBJ2-5|TRBV18
CASSPPSQETQYF
>TRBJ2-2|TRBV6-1
CASSEQRTGELFF
>TRBJ2-6|TRBV29-1
CSVLPSGANVLTF
>TRBJ1-5|TRBV7-9
CASSWLGEGDQPQHF
>TRBJ2-3|TRBV29-1
CSGAGGLSTDTQYF
>TRBJ2-7|TRBV1
CTSSHPIEDEQYF
>TRBJ2-2|TRBV6-2/TRBV6-3
CASSYHRVANTGELFF
>TRBJ2-2|TRBV5-6
CASSGGQVDTGELFF
>TRBJ1-4|TRBV5-1
CASSLEGGPNEKLFF
>TRBJ1-1|TRBV10-3
CAIMPTGGTEAFF
>TRBJ1-2|TRBV24-1
CATSEGTGTFNYGYTF
>TRBJ1-2|TRBV6-1
CASEPDRTAGYTF
>TRBJ1-1|TRBV7-9
CASSLEGGQAVTSFF
>TRBJ2-4|TRBV28
CASRYRGDIQYF
>TRBJ2-7|TRBV7-2
CASSPVRTLSEQYF
>TRBJ2-3|TRBV5-5
CASSPARTDTQYF
>TRBJ2-1|TRBV3-1
CASSQGLVYNEQFF
>TRBJ2-4|TRBV5-5
CASSLALGIQYF
>TRBJ2-5|TRBV2
CASSRGRSQETQYF
>TRBJ1-1|TRBV5-1
CASSSTQGIGNTEAFF
>TRBJ2-3|TRBV12-3/TRBV12-4
CASSPNKAGTDTQYF
>TRBJ2-3|TRBV23-1
CASSQWASGRTDTQYF
>TRBJ1-2|TRBV6-5
CASSRGLRGYTF
>TRBJ2-3|TRBV7-2
CASSWTSGGDTQYF
>TRBJ2-3|TRBV29-1
CSVGGVVGITDTQYF
>TRBJ1-4|TRBV28
CASSLSHAGTNEKLFF
>TRBJ2-2|TRBV6-5
CASSRTAGELFF
>TRBJ2-7|TRBV9
CASSVGGVYSDEQYF
>TRBJ2-7|TRBV20-1
CSARDREGTHEQYF
>TRBJ2-7|TRBV25-1
CASSEGVYEQYF
>TRBJ1-4|TRBV5-1
CASSLIGDDGEKLFF
>TRBJ1-5|TRBV12-3/TRBV12-4
CASQSRARGNQPQHF
>TRBJ1-2|TRBV7-9
CASSSGTRTELNYGYTF
>TRBJ1-6|TRBV7-8
CASSSTGTVYNSPLHF
>TRBJ2-7|TRBV29-1
CSVSQRPYEQYF
>TRBJ1-2|TRBV4-3
CASSQVNTLQTF
>TRBJ1-2|TRBV7-9
CASSSWTGGYGYTF
>TRBJ2-6|TRBV27
CASSSGDWYSGANVLTF
>TRBJ2-2|TRBV15
CATNKNTGELFF
>TRBJ1-2|TRBV5-1
CASSLGDGGTGYTF
>TRBJ1-3|TRBV20-1
CSIARLGSGNTIYF
>TRBJ2-2|TRBV20-1
CSARDQGTMNTGELFF